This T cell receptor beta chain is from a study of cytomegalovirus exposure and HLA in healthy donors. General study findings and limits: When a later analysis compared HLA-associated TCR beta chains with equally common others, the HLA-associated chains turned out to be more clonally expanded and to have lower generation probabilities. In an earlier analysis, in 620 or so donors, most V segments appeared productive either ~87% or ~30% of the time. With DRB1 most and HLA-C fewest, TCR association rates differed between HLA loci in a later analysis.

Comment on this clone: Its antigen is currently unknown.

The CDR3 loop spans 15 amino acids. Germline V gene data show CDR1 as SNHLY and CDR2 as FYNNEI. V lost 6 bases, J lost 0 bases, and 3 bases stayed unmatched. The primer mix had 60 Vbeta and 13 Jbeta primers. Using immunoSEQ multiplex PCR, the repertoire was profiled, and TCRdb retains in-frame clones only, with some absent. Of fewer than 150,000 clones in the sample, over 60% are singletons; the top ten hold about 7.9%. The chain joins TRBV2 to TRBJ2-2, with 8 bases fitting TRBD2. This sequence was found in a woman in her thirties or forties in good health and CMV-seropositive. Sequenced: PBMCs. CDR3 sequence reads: CASSPGGANTGELFF. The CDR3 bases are TGTGCCAGCAGCCCCGGGGGGGCGAACACCGGGGAGCTGTTTTTT.